The 10 T cell receptor beta chains reported below all come from one sample, sequenced in a study of blood T cell repertoires in COVID-19. Assay used: immunoSEQ multiplex PCR; TCRdb lists only in-frame clones, some missing. Of about 140,000 clones in the sample, about 86% are singletons; the top ten hold almost 8.5%. The specimen sequenced was peripheral blood. These receptors originate from a woman aged 55-70 years with acute or convalescent COVID-19.

A single count supports this clone. V and J are TRBV12-5 and TRBJ2-5, with TRBD1 identical over 9 bases. The length of the CDR3 is 14 residues. V lost 5 bases to trimming and J lost 5 bases; unmatched junction nucleotides: 6. Germline CDR1 is LGHNT and CDR2 is FRNRAP. Here the CDR3 DNA reads TGTGCTAGTGGTAGGGGACAGGGCACGGAGACCCAGTACTTC. It is translated as CASGRGQGTETQYF.

The rearrangement joins TRBV7-9 to TRBJ2-7; 16 nucleotides line up with TRBD2. CDR3 length: 15 residues. Per germline, CDR1 SEHNR and CDR2 FQNEAQ (reference sequence). V lost 4 bases to trimming and J lost 4 bases; unmatched junction nucleotides: 1. The CDR3 DNA is TGTGCCAGCAGCTCGGGACTAGCGGGGGGGTACGAGCAGTACTTC. Translating gives CASSSGLAGGYEQYF. Based on the CDR3 plus reference TRBV7-9 and TRBJ2-7, the full variable domain is DTGVSQNPRHKITKRGQNVTFRCDPISEHNRLYWYRQTLGQGPEFLTYFQNEAQLEKSRLLSDRFSAERPKGSFSTLEIQRTEQGDSAMYLCASSSGLAGGYEQYFGPGTRLTVT.

This clone occurred a few times. The chain carries TRBV28 and TRBJ1-5, with D tentatively TRBD1 (6 bases). Germline-derived CDR1 and CDR2 are MDHEN and SYDVKM. The germline V and J ends were trimmed by 6 bases and 0 bases, with 12 bases remaining between them. The CDR3 extends over 15 amino acids. The CDR3 protein is CASSERGASNQPQHF. CDR3 sequence (DNA): TGTGCCAGCAGCGAGCGGGGGGCTAGCAATCAGCCCCAGCATTTT. Complete variable domain (other parts from reference TRBV28 and TRBJ1-5): DVKVTQSSRYLVKRTGEKVFLECVQDMDHENMFWYRQDPGLGLRLIYFSYDVKMKEKGDIPEGYSVSREKKERFSLILESASTNQTSMYLCASSERGASNQPQHFGDGTRLSIL.

This chain uses TRBV28 with TRBJ2-6, with D possibly being TRBD2 (7 bases). CDR3 length: 18 amino acids. In germline, CDR1 is MDHEN, CDR2 SYDVKM. Trimming took off 7 bases at V and 6 bases at J, with 25 bases between the two ends. The CDR3: CASTLSKGGVHVANVLTF. The CDR3 nucleotides are TGTGCCAGCACCCTATCAAAGGGGGGGGTGCATGTGGCCAACGTCCTGACTTTC.

As for this clone: The sample has other DNA sequences that encode this CDR3 too. The chain carries TRBV5-1 and TRBJ1-6, with a tentative D call TRBD1 (5 bases). The V gene's germline CDR1 is SGHRS and CDR2 YFSETQ. The CDR3 spans 15 residues. V lost 0 bases and J 7 bases, leaving 11 bases between the germline ends. CDR3 nucleotides: TGCGCCAGCAGCTTGGTGGCAGGGATAAATTCACCCCTCCACTTT. This encodes CASSLVAGINSPLHF.

In its sample, this clone was seen a few times. The chain uses TRBV12-3 or TRBV12-4 and TRBJ1-3; D not certain. Trimming stripped 11 bases from V and 3 bases from J, with 8 bases between. The length of the CDR3 is 11 residues. DNA for the CDR3: TGTGCCTTCACGGGTGGAAACACCATATATTTT. This translates into CAFTGGNTIYF.

V gene TRBV7-9 combines with J gene TRBJ1-1; unclear D gene. The CDR3 totals 10 residues. Per germline, CDR1 SEHNR and CDR2 FQNEAQ (reference sequence). Between the trimmed V and J ends, which lost 3 bases and 8 bases, there was a span of 4 bases. Here the CDR3 reads CASSFGEAFF. The CDR3 DNA sequence: TGTGCCAGCAGCTTCGGGGAAGCTTTCTTT.

The V and J genes are TRBV19 and TRBJ2-1; 10 nucleotides match TRBD2. CDR3 length: 14 amino acids. V was clipped by 6 bases and J by 4 bases; unmatched bases: 3. Germline V gene data show CDR1 as LNHDA and CDR2 as SQIVND (reference sequence). The CDR3 region has the DNA TGTGCCAGTAGGGAGACTAGCGGGTACAATGAGCAGTTCTTC. Residues: CASRETSGYNEQFF.

The chain links TRBV19 to TRBJ1-2, with TRBD1 matching over 9 bases. Trimming took 3 bases from V and 2 from J; bases not matched to a gene: 4. The CDR3 has 15 residues. Germline V gene data show CDR1 as LNHDA and CDR2 as SQIVND (reference sequence). CDR3 amino acids: CASSIGGQGNYGYTF. The CDR3 nucleotides are TGTGCCAGTAGTATCGGCGGACAGGGGAACTATGGCTACACCTTC.

The rearrangement joins TRBV11-2 to TRBJ2-7; D remains unclear. The CDR3 extends over 15 amino acids. Trimming stripped 1 base from V and 0 bases from J, with 10 bases between. From germline, CDR1 is SGHAT and CDR2 FQNNGV. CDR3 sequence: CASSLVAYSSYEQYF. The DNA for the CDR3 is TGTGCCAGCAGCTTAGTTGCCTACAGCTCCTACGAGCAGTACTTC.